This section outlines one T cell receptor (beta chain) sequence together with its context. Its antigen is currently unknown. A read error may account for a junction end that differs from germline. CDR1 is MNHEY and CDR2 is SVGAGI in the germline V gene. There are 14 residues in the CDR3. The data are from a study of OX40 agonist ivuxolimab in advanced cancers. Overall study: It was permissible to have had prior anti-PD-1, anti-PD-L1 or anti-CTLA-4 therapy, and about 40% had some. Whole-study findings and limits: Partial responders receiving 0.1-3.0 mg/kg showed among the lowest clonal expansion. It was also the case that some nonresponders had low normalized T-cell clonal expansion. Expanded clones tended on average to be more numerous among CD8+ T cells than CD4+.

Measured with immunoSEQ multiplex PCR; TCRdb has only the in-frame clones, and not every one. The sample records 70,000 to 90,000 clones, 75% to 90% being singletons. The sequence was obtained from an adult with an advanced solid tumor such as melanoma, head and neck, liver or kidney cancer. This specimen was CD4+ or CD8+ T cells sorted from blood, taken in a trial of the OX40 agonist ivuxolimab. The chain employs TRBV6-5 and TRBJ1-1, with 8 bases lining up with TRBD1. The CDR3 coding sequence is TGTGCCAGCAGTTTCCGGACAGGGAACGCTGAAGCTTTCTTT. Encoded protein: CASSFRTGNAEAFF.